The 6 T cell receptor beta chains reported below all come from one sample, sequenced in a study of blood T cell repertoires in COVID-19. The data were produced by immunoSEQ multiplex PCR, yet TCRdb's version contains in-frame clones alone and is incomplete. The sample carries about 21,000 clones, about 90% recorded once. The sequencing input was peripheral blood. The receptors shown here come from a human donor in a cohort sampled during active COVID-19.

This chain connects TRBV20-1 to TRBJ1-5, with D tentatively TRBD1 (5 bases). Per germline, CDR1 DFQATT and CDR2 SNEGSKA (reference sequence). CDR3 length: 13 residues. V shed 3 bases and J shed 4 bases, with 10 bases lying between them. The CDR3 DNA reads as TGCAGTGCTAGTGCGGGGGAAAATCAGCCCCAGCATTTT. As protein: CSASAGENQPQHF.

This clone was observed a single time. The chain links TRBV19 to TRBJ1-1; TRBD1 is a possible D gene (5 bases). CDR3 length equals 12 residues. The germline gives CDR1 LNHDA, CDR2 SQIVND (reference sequence). The V end was cut by 6 bases, the J end by 10 bases, with 15 bases between. This CDR3 is CASSPWGRSAFF. The CDR3 DNA reads TGTGCCAGTAGCCCTTGGGGCAGGTCAGCTTTCTTT.

This clone occurred a few times. The chain combines TRBV9 with TRBJ1-1; a possible D gene is TRBD1 (6 bases). The germline gives CDR1 SGDLS, CDR2 YYNGEE. The V gene lost 0 bases and the J gene lost 11 bases, with 20 bases spanning the gap. This CDR3 has 15 amino acids. The CDR3 protein is CASSVGLWDTYPAFF. The CDR3 region has the DNA TGTGCCAGCAGCGTAGGACTCTGGGACACCTATCCGGCTTTCTTT.

The V and J genes are TRBV7-9 and TRBJ2-7, with TRBD1 identical over 7 bases. CDR1 is SEHNR, CDR2 FQNEAQ, per germline (reference sequence). CDR3 size: 15 residues. The J segment lost 2 bases and the V segment lost 5 bases, leaving 9 bases of the junction unmatched. The CDR3 loop reads CASSSTGAWTYEQYF. The CDR3 coding sequence is TGTGCCAGCAGCAGCACAGGGGCTTGGACCTACGAGCAGTACTTC.

The chain's CDR3 is CASSQAPQGGQYF. The DNA of the CDR3 is TGTGCCAGCAGCCAAGCACCACAGGGGGGGCAGTACTTC. The genes are TRBV7-2 and TRBJ2-7; 8 bases align to TRBD1. CDR1 and CDR2 from the germline V gene are SGHTA and FQGNSA. The CDR3 contains 13 residues. Losses at the gene ends were 5 bases for V and 9 bases for J; bases not matched to a gene: 9. The variable domain in full, completed from reference TRBV7-2 and TRBJ2-7, reads GAGVSQSPSNKVTEKGKDVELRCDPISGHTALYWYRQSLGQGLEFLIYFQGNSAPDKSGLPSDRFSAERTGGSVSTLTIQRTQQEDSAVYLCASSQAPQGGQYFGPGTRLTVT.

This clone is a singleton in its sample. The V gene is TRBV5-1, the J gene TRBJ2-7; 8 nucleotides align to TRBD2. This CDR3 contains 15 residues. After removal of 0 bases from V and 4 bases from J, the junction contained 6 bases not matched to a gene. The germline gives CDR1 SGHRS, CDR2 YFSETQ. The CDR3 region is CASSLVAGGRYEQYF. The DNA of the CDR3 is TGCGCCAGCAGCTTGGTTGCGGGGGGCCGGTACGAGCAGTACTTC.